The source of this TCR beta chain is a study of CD8 T cells in ankylosing spondylitis. Notes on the study in general: Several of the motif variants were reported before in synovial fluid and blood from reactive arthritis.

Worth noting for this clonotype: Its antigen is unidentified.

Germline V gene lookup returns CDR1 SEHNR and CDR2 FQNEAQ (reference sequence). Trimming took 3 bases from V and 1 from J; bases not matched to a gene: 5. This CDR3 contains 15 residues. TCR beta libraries were made by quantitative 5'-RACE with molecular barcodes. Via MiXCR, TCRdb re-called the 5' RACE reads, giving one row per CDR3 protein. Altogether 300,000 to 400,000 distinct CDR3 sequences are present, under 14% being singletons, with the ten largest covering around 10%. This chain uses TRBV7-9 with TRBJ2-5; 7 bases align to TRBD2. The sequence came from a female donor with ankylosing spondylitis or in good health (not recorded which). Specimen: blood, either unsorted or a sorted T cell fraction (not recorded which). For the CDR3, the DNA is TGTGCCAGCAGCTTGTCTAGCGGCCTCCAAGAGACCCAGTACTTC. Translating gives CASSLSSGLQETQYF.